These T cell receptor beta chains were read from a single sample in a study of blood T cell repertoires in COVID-19. Assay used: immunoSEQ multiplex PCR; TCRdb lists only in-frame clones, some missing. The data contain tens of thousands of clones, approximately 84% of them singletons. The sequencing sample was made of peripheral blood. Receptors originate from a man in his 70s with acute or convalescent COVID-19. CDR3s include the opening cysteine and the closing phenylalanine or tryptophan. D genes are given only for firm matches. Size tells how often a clone was seen (once, few, many) or the class of an expanded clone, and some rows leave it out.

d_call: TRBD1; j_call: TRBJ2-1; v_call: TRBV5-1; clone_size: .; cdr3_aa: CASRGQGLDNEQFF; cdr3_nt: TGCGCCAGCAGAGGACAGGGCTTAGACAATGAGCAGTTCTTC
d_call: TRBD2; j_call: TRBJ2-5; v_call: TRBV6-2/TRBV6-3; clone_size: .; cdr3_aa: CASSYGPAGGQETQYF; cdr3_nt: TGTGCCAGCAGTTATGGTCCAGCGGGAGGTCAAGAGACCCAGTACTTC
d_call: TRBD1; j_call: TRBJ1-4; v_call: TRBV28; clone_size: .; cdr3_aa: CASRRQGVEKLFF; cdr3_nt: TGTGCCAGCAGGCGACAGGGAGTTGAAAAACTGTTTTTT
d_call: TRBD1; j_call: TRBJ1-5; v_call: TRBV19; clone_size: .; cdr3_aa: CASGDRASNQPQHF; cdr3_nt: TGTGCCAGTGGGGACAGGGCCTCCAATCAGCCCCAGCATTTT
d_call: .; j_call: TRBJ2-2; v_call: TRBV9; clone_size: .; cdr3_aa: CASSEGHSNTGELFF; cdr3_nt: TGTGCCAGCAGCGAGGGACATTCGAACACCGGGGAGCTGTTTTTT
d_call: .; j_call: TRBJ2-5; v_call: TRBV25-1; clone_size: .; cdr3_aa: CASSGRLNQETQYF; cdr3_nt: TGTGCCAGCAGTGGACGACTCAACCAAGAGACCCAGTACTTC
d_call: .; j_call: TRBJ2-5; v_call: TRBV12-3/TRBV12-4; clone_size: once; cdr3_aa: CANSVPNQETQYF; cdr3_nt: TGTGCTAATTCGGTACCGAACCAAGAGACCCAGTACTTC
d_call: .; j_call: TRBJ1-1; v_call: TRBV7-2; clone_size: .; cdr3_aa: CASSFTGLANTEAFF; cdr3_nt: TGTGCCAGCAGCTTCACAGGCTTAGCGAACACTGAAGCTTTCTTT
d_call: .; j_call: TRBJ2-2; v_call: TRBV19; clone_size: .; cdr3_aa: CASRNRVGTGELFF; cdr3_nt: TGTGCCAGTAGGAACAGGGTTGGTACCGGGGAGCTGTTTTTT
d_call: TRBD1; j_call: TRBJ1-4; v_call: TRBV3-1/TRBV3-2; clone_size: .; cdr3_aa: CASSPGGQREKLFF; cdr3_nt: TGTGCCAGCAGCCCAGGGGGTCAAAGAGAAAAACTGTTTTTT
d_call: TRBD1; j_call: TRBJ2-3; v_call: TRBV9; clone_size: .; cdr3_aa: CASSAIKGQSLSTDTQYF; cdr3_nt: TGTGCCAGCAGCGCAATTAAGGGACAGTCCCTAAGCACAGATACGCAGTATTTT
d_call: .; j_call: TRBJ1-4; v_call: TRBV6-1; clone_size: .; cdr3_aa: CASSERTGIMANEKLFF; cdr3_nt: TGTGCCAGCAGTGAAAGAACAGGGATAATGGCTAATGAAAAACTGTTTTTT
d_call: .; j_call: TRBJ1-5; v_call: TRBV28; clone_size: .; cdr3_aa: CASSLRIGGARGNQPQHF; cdr3_nt: TGTGCCAGCAGTTTAAGGATTGGGGGGGCGCGTGGCAATCAGCCCCAGCATTTT
d_call: .; j_call: TRBJ1-2; v_call: TRBV5-1; clone_size: .; cdr3_aa: CASTEQGPTYGYTF; cdr3_nt: TGCGCCAGCACTGAGCAGGGGCCGACCTATGGCTACACCTTC
d_call: TRBD2; j_call: TRBJ2-1; v_call: TRBV30; clone_size: .; cdr3_aa: CAWSVASGRSSEQFF; cdr3_nt: TGTGCCTGGAGTGTGGCTAGCGGGAGAAGTAGTGAGCAGTTCTTC
d_call: TRBD1; j_call: TRBJ1-5; v_call: TRBV2; clone_size: once; cdr3_aa: CASRGDRGLSQPQHF; cdr3_nt: TGTGCCAGCAGAGGGGACAGGGGGCTAAGTCAGCCCCAGCATTTT
d_call: .; j_call: TRBJ2-2; v_call: TRBV18; clone_size: .; cdr3_aa: CASSPGQGSTGELFF; cdr3_nt: TGTGCCAGCTCACCCGGGCAGGGGAGCACCGGGGAGCTGTTTTTT
d_call: .; j_call: TRBJ2-7; v_call: TRBV5-1; clone_size: .; cdr3_aa: CASSQGPGWSEQYF; cdr3_nt: TGCGCCAGCAGCCAGGGCCCAGGGTGGAGCGAGCAGTACTTC
d_call: TRBD2; j_call: TRBJ2-1; v_call: TRBV6-5; clone_size: .; cdr3_aa: CASGGTSGVGLF; cdr3_nt: TGTGCCAGCGGGGGGACTAGCGGGGTTGGACTCTTC
d_call: TRBD1; j_call: TRBJ2-1; v_call: TRBV2; clone_size: .; cdr3_aa: CASSERQGTYNEQFF; cdr3_nt: TGTGCCAGCAGTGAAAGACAGGGGACCTACAATGAGCAGTTCTTC
d_call: TRBD2; j_call: TRBJ2-7; v_call: TRBV7-8; clone_size: .; cdr3_aa: CASSLRLAGGVEQYF; cdr3_nt: TGTGCCAGCAGCTTACGTCTAGCGGGAGGGGTCGAGCAGTACTTC
d_call: TRBD1; j_call: TRBJ1-1; v_call: TRBV20-1; clone_size: few; cdr3_aa: CSASGDRGVNTEAFF; cdr3_nt: TGCAGTGCTAGTGGGGACAGGGGAGTGAACACTGAAGCTTTCTTT
d_call: TRBD1; j_call: TRBJ1-3; v_call: TRBV5-4; clone_size: .; cdr3_aa: CASSPSGTGGISGNTIYF; cdr3_nt: TGTGCCAGCAGCCCATCTGGGACAGGGGGAATCTCTGGAAACACCATATATTTT
d_call: TRBD2; j_call: TRBJ2-2; v_call: TRBV10-3; clone_size: .; cdr3_aa: CAISESFGGGAGELFF; cdr3_nt: TGTGCCATCAGTGAGTCGTTCGGGGGAGGGGCCGGGGAGCTGTTTTTT
d_call: .; j_call: TRBJ1-1; v_call: TRBV2; clone_size: .; cdr3_aa: CASRGGWEAFF; cdr3_nt: TGTGCCAGCAGGGGGGGATGGGAAGCTTTCTTT
d_call: .; j_call: TRBJ2-7; v_call: TRBV21-1; clone_size: .; cdr3_aa: CASSKHTELSSYEQYF; cdr3_nt: TGTGCCAGCAGCAAACACACAGAGTTAAGCTCCTACGAGCAGTACTTC
d_call: TRBD2; j_call: TRBJ2-6; v_call: TRBV6-6; clone_size: .; cdr3_aa: CASSPGGAGANVLTF; cdr3_nt: TGTGCCAGCAGCCCCGGGGGGGCTGGGGCCAACGTCCTGACTTTC
d_call: TRBD1; j_call: TRBJ2-7; v_call: TRBV11-3; clone_size: .; cdr3_aa: CASSLGGQSHEQYF; cdr3_nt: TGTGCCAGCAGCTTAGGGGGACAGTCCCACGAGCAGTACTTC
d_call: .; j_call: TRBJ1-3; v_call: TRBV27; clone_size: .; cdr3_aa: CASSLRQGNTIYF; cdr3_nt: TGTGCCAGCAGTTTGCGACAAGGAAACACCATATATTTT